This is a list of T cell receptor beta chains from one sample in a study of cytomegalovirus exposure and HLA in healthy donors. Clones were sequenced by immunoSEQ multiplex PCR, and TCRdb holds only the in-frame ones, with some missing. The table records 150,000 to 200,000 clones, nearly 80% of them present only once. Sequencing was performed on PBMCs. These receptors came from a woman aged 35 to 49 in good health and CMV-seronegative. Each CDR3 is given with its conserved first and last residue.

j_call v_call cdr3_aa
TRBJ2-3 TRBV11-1 CASSSSRTGGVDTQYF
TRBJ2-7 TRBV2 CATTQTSGRGGEQYF
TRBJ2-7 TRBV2 CASTLWPGYEQYF
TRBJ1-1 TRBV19 CASSIWAGDTEAFF
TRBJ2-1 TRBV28 CASQLYRGEQFF
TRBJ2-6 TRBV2 CASSPGLGANVLTF
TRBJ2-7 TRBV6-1 CASSLSRTGTYEQYF
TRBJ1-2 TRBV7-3 CASSFRESSYGYTF
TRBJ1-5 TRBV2 CASSPPGTANQPQHF
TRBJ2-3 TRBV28 CASSSMTGTVSTDTQYF
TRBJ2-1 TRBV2 CASAPGLSGGIDPYNEQFF
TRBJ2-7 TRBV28 CASSSMGRWTSGSMAYEQYF
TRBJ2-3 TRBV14 CASSQRTGGPDTQYF
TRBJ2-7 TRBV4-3 CASSQENRGGDEQYF
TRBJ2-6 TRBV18 CASSPGAPRSGANVLTF
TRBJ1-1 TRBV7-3 CASSATNRGTEAFF
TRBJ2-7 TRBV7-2 CASSFVTGSSYEQYF
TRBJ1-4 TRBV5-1 CASSLATGSEKLFF
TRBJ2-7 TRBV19 CASSVRGGAGEPYAQYF
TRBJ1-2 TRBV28 CASSLGDSLYGYTF
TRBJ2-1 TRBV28 CASSVISSGVDEQFF
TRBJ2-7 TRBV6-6 CASSPGTVYEQYF
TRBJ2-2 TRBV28 CASRTTNTGELFF
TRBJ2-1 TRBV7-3 CASSWGLDGEQFF
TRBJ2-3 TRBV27 CASRTGTSGRTDTQYF
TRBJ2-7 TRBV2 CASSRDRDSQQYF
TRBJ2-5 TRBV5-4 CASSSGQAGETQYF
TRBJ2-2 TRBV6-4 CASSEGQDTGELFF
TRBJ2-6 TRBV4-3 CASSQDGTGGNGANVLTF
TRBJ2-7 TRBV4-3 CASSQDRGTPQQYF
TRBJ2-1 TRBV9 CASSLAGGPFEQFF
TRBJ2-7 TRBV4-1 CASSQGSGDIYEQYF
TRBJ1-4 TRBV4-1 CASSQDRAEKLFF
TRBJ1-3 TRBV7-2 CASSLQGTSGNTIYF
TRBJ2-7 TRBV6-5 CASSQGDEQYF
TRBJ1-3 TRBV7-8 CASGQGIGNTIYF
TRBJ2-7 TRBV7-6 CASSLRGQGYNEQYF
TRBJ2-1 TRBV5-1 CASSLEREYNEQFF
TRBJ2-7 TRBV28 CASSSGLAGGYEQYF
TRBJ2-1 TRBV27 CASSSEAGVVNEQFF
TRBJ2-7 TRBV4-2 CASSRGLAGDEQYF
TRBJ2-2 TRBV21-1 CASSKRGGRATGELFF
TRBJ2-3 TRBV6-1 CASSDGLAGGRTDTQYF
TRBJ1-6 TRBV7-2 CASSSTGHPSPLHF
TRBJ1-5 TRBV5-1 CASRLTGNSNQPQHF
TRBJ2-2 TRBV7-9 CASSLGGLGTGELFF
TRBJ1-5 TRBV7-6 CASSLTGAQPQHF
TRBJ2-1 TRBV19 CASSGGWSGRITYNEQFF